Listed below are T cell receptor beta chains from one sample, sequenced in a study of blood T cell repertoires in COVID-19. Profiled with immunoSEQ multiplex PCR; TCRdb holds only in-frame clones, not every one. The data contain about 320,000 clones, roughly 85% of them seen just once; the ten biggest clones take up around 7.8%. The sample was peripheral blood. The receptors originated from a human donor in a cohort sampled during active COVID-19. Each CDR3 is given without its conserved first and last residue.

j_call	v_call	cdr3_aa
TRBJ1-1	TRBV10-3	AIRETENTEAF
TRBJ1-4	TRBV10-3	AIGGDRGEKLF
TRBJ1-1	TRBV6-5	ASSTLTGVGTEAF
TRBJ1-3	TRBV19	ASKLFSGNTIY
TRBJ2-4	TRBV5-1	ASSLAGGKNIQY
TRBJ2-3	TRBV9	ASSVDGNTDTQY
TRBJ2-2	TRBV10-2	ASRGLAVELF
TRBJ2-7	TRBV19	ASSMGQGLSYEQY
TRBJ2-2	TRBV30	AWSVGEVDTGELF
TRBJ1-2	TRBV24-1	ATSEGGTGEGYT
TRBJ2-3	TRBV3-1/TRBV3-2	ASSLTTSVSTDTQY
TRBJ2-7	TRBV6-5	ASSLEPSGQYEQY
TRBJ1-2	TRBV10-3	AISESLGQGEVGGYT
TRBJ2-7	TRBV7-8	ASSLTVNEQY